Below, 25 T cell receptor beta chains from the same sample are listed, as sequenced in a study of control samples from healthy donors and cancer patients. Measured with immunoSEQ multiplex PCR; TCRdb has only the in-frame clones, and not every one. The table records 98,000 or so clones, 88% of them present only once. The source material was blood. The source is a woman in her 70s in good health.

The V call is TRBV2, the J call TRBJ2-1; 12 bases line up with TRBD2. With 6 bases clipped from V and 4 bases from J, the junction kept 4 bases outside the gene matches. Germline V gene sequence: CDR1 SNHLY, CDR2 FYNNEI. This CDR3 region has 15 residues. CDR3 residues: CASSQLAGGYNEQFF. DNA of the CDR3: TGTGCCAGCAGCCAACTAGCGGGGGGATACAATGAGCAGTTCTTC.

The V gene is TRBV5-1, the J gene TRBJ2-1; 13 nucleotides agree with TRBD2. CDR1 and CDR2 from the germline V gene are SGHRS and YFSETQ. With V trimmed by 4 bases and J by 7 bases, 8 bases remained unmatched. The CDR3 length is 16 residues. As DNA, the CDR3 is TGCGCCAGCAGCGCACTGACTAGCGGGAGGAAGAATGAGCAGTTCTTC. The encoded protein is CASSALTSGRKNEQFF.

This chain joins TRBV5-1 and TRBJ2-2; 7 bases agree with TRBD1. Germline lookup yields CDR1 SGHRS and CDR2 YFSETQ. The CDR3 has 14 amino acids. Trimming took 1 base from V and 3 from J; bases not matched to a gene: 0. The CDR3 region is CASSLTGDTGELFF. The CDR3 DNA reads TGCGCCAGCAGCTTGACAGGGGACACCGGGGAGCTGTTTTTT.

DNA for the CDR3: TGTGCCAGCAGTCCAGGGGGGGGTTCTAACTATGGCTACACCTTC. It encodes CASSPGGGSNYGYTF. This chain uses TRBV6-5 with TRBJ1-2; 7 positions match TRBD1. V lost 5 bases to trimming and J lost 0 bases; unmatched junction nucleotides: 6. This CDR3 has 15 residues. Per germline, CDR1 MNHEY and CDR2 SVGAGI.

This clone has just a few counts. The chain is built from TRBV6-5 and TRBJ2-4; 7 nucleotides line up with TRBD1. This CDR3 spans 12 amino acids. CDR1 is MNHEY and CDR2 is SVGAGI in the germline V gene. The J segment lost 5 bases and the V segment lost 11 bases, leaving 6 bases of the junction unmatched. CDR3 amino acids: CAVGTDQNIQYF. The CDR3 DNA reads TGTGCCGTCGGGACAGACCAAAACATTCAGTACTTC.

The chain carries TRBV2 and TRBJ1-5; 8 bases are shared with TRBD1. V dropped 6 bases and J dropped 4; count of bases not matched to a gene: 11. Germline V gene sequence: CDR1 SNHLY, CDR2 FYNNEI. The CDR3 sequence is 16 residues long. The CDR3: CASRGTGGLGNQPQHF. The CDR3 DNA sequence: TGTGCCAGCAGGGGGACAGGTGGCTTAGGGAATCAGCCCCAGCATTTT.

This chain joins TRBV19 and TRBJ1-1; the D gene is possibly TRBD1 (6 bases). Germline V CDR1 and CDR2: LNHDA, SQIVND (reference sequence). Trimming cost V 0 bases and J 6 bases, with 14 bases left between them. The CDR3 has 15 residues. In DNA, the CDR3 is TGTGCCAGTAGTATAGAGGGGGCCGGGATCTCTGAAGCTTTCTTT. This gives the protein CASSIEGAGISEAFF.

The CDR3 DNA sequence: TGTGCCAGCAGGAGGACAGGGGAGGGCGGGGAGCTGTTTTTT. Amino acids: CASRRTGEGGELFF. The gene calls are TRBV5-4 and TRBJ2-2; 9 positions match TRBD1. V lost 5 bases and J lost 7; bases outside the gene matches: 6. Per the germline V gene, CDR1 is SGHNT and CDR2 is YYREEE (reference sequence). The CDR3 loop spans 14 amino acids.

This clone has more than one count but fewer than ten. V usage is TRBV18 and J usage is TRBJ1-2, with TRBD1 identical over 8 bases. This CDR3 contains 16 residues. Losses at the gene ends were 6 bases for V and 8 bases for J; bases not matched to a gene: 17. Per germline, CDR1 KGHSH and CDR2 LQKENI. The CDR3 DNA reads TGTGCCAGCTCCGGCCAGGGGGCGTCTATGGGTACGGGCTACACCTTC. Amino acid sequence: CASSGQGASMGTGYTF. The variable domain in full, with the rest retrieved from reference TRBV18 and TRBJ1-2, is NAGVMQNPRHLVRRRGQEARLRCSPMKGHSHVYWYRQLPEEGLKFMVYLQKENIIDESGMPKERFSAEFPKEGPSILRIQQVVRGDSAAYFCASSGQGASMGTGYTFGSGTRLTVV.

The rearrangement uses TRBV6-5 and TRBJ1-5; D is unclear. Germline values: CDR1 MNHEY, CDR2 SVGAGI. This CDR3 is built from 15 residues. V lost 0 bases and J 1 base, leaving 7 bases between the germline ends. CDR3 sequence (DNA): TGTGCCAGCAGTTACTCGTTGGGAAGCAATCAGCCCCAGCATTTT. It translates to CASSYSLGSNQPQHF.

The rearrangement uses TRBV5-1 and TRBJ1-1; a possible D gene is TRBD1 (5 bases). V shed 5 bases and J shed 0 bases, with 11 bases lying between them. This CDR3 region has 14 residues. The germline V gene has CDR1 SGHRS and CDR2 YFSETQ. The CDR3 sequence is CASRGQGLNTEAFF. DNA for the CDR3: TGCGCCAGCAGGGGTCAGGGCCTGAACACTGAAGCTTTCTTT.

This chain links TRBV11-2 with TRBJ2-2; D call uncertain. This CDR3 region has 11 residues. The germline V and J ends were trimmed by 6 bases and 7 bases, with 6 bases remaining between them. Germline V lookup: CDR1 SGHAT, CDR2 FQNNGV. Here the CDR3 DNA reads TGTGCCAGCAGGGAGTTCGGGGAGCTGTTTTTT. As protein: CASREFGELFF.

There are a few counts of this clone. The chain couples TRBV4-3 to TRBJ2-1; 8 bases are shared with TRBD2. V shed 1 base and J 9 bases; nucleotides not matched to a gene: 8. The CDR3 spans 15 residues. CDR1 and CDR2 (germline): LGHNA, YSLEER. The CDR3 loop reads CASSQGGGRSSEQFF. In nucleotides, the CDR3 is TGCGCCAGCAGCCAAGGGGGCGGGAGGTCGAGTGAGCAGTTCTTC.

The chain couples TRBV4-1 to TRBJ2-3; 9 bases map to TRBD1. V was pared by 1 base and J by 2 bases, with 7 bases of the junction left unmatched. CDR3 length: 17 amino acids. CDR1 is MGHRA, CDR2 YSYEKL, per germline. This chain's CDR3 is CASSQVQGAWITDTQYF. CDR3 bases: TGCGCCAGCAGCCAAGTACAGGGGGCCTGGATCACAGATACGCAGTATTTT.

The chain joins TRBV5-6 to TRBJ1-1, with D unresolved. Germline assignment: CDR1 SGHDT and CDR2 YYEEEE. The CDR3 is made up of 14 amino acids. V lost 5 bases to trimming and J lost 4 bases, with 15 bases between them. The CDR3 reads CASRTYRRGTEAFF. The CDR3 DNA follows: TGTGCCAGCAGGACATATCGTCGGGGCACTGAAGCTTTCTTT. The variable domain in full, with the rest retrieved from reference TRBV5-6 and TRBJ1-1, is DAGVTQSPTHLIKTRGQQVTLRCSPKSGHDTVSWYQQALGQGPQFIFQYYEEEERQRGNFPDRFSGHQFPNYSSELNVNALLLGDSALYLCASRTYRRGTEAFFGQGTRLTVV.

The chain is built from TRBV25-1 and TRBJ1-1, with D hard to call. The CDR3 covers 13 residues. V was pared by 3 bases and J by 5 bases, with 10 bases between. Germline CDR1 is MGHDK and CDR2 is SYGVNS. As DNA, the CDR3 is TGTGCCAGCAGTGATGTGGGGTGGACTGAAGCTTTCTTT. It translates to CASSDVGWTEAFF.

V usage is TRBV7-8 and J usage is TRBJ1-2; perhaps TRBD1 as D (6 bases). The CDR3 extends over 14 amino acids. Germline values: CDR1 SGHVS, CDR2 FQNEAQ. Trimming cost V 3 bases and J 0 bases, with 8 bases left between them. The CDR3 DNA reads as TGTGCCAGCAGCTTCGGACAGACTAACTATGGCTACACCTTC. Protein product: CASSFGQTNYGYTF.

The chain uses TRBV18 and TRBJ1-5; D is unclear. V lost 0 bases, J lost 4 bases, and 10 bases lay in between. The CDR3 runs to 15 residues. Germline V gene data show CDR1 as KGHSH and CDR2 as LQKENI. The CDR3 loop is CASSPPTVTNQPQHF. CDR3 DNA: TGTGCCAGCTCACCACCAACAGTTACTAATCAGCCCCAGCATTTT.

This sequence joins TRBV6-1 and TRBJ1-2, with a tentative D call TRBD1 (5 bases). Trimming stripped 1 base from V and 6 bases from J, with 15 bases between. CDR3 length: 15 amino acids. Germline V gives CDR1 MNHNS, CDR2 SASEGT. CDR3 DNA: TGTGCCAGCAGTGAAGTGGCGGGGGACCGGAATGGCTACACCTTC. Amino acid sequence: CASSEVAGDRNGYTF.

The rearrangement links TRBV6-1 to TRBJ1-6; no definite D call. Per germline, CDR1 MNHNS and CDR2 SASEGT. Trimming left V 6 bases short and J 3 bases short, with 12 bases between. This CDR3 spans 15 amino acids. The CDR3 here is CASSSLTVYNSPLHF. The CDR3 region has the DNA TGTGCCAGCAGCTCCCTAACAGTCTATAATTCACCCCTCCACTTT.

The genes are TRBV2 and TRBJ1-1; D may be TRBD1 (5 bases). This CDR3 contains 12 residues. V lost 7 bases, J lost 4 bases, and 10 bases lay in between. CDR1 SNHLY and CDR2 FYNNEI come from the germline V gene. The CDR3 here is CASTGDRTEAFF. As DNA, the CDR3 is TGTGCCAGCACCGGGGACCGCACTGAAGCTTTCTTT.

CDR3 residues: CATSRDPGAGNTIYF. DNA for the CDR3: TGTGCCACCAGCAGAGATCCGGGGGCGGGAAACACCATATATTTT. The chain employs TRBV15 and TRBJ1-3; a possible D gene is TRBD1 (6 bases). The V gene's germline CDR1 is LNHNV and CDR2 YYDKDF (reference sequence). Trimming took 0 bases from V and 4 from J, leaving 10 bases between them. The CDR3 has 15 residues.

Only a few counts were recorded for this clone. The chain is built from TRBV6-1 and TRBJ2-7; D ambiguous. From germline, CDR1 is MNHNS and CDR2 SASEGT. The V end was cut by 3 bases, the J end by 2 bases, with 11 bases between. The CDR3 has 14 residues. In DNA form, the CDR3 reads TGTGCCAGCAGTGAGATCGGGTGGCCCTACGAGCAGTACTTC. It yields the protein CASSEIGWPYEQYF.

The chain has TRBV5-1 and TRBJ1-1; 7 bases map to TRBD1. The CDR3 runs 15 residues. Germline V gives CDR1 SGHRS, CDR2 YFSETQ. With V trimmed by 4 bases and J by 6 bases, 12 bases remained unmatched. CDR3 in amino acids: CASSLRTGREPEAFF. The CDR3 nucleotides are TGCGCCAGCAGCCTACGGACAGGTAGGGAACCTGAAGCTTTCTTT.

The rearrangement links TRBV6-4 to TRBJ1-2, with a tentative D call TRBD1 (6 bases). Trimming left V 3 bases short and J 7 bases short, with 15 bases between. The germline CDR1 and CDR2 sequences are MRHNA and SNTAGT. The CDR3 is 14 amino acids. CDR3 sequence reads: CASSEGGTGLGYTF. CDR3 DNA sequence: TGTGCCAGCAGTGAGGGGGGTACAGGGCTTGGCTACACCTTC.